The 4 T cell receptor beta chains reported below all come from one sample, sequenced in a study of shared clonotypes between healthy human individuals (dated by TCRdb to 2020 to 2021). Preparation of the library involved the immunoSEQ multiplex PCR assay. TCRdb mirrors the immuneACCESS table, restricted to in-frame sequences. Some clones are absent from its copies; in checked studies, under half trace to an unresolved V gene, and the reason for the others is unknown. This sample is represented by about 1.1 million clones; about four fifths of them were singletons. The biggest ten clones account for 0.6% to 0.75% of the sample. The material sequenced was memory CD4+ T cells from PBMCs. Per the publication, the cell subset or site label means: CD45RA-negative fraction. These receptors were obtained from a man younger than 35 in good health. Some clones in this sample may be carry-over from other donors' samples.

This chain links TRBV20-1 with TRBJ2-7; D perhaps matches TRBD2 (6 bases). The CDR3 has 11 residues. V was clipped by 7 bases and J by 3 bases, with 10 bases between them. Germline V CDR1 and CDR2: DFQATT, SNEGSKA (reference sequence). CDR3: CSESSGYEQYF. In nucleotides, the CDR3 is TGCAGTGAGAGTAGCGGCTACGAGCAGTACTTC.

This clone came up once. V gene TRBV11-3 combines with J gene TRBJ1-3; 8 bases are a match to TRBD1. J gave up 4 bases and V 1 base, and 12 bases lay outside the gene matches. The CDR3 length is 18 residues. The germline gives CDR1 SGHNT, CDR2 YENEEA. The DNA for the CDR3 is TGTGCCAGCAGCTTAGGGCCCCTCTGGACAGGGCCAGGAAACACCATATATTTT. Its translation: CASSLGPLWTGPGNTIYF.

The chain has TRBV2 and TRBJ2-7; TRBD2 aligns across 13 bases. The CDR3 sequence is 16 residues long. Germline trimming cut 7 bases from V and 6 bases from J; bases unmatched to any gene: 12. Germline V gene data show CDR1 as SNHLY and CDR2 as FYNNEI. The chain's CDR3 is CASKSGTSGIDAEQYF. The CDR3 DNA is TGTGCCAGCAAATCCGGGACTAGCGGGATAGATGCCGAGCAGTACTTC.

V and J are TRBV10-3 and TRBJ2-7, with TRBD1 matching over 9 bases. CDR1 and CDR2 (germline): ENHRY, SYGVKD. CDR3 length: 14 residues. V lost 7 bases, J lost 0 bases, and 4 bases stayed unmatched. In nucleotides, the CDR3 is TGTGCCATCAAAGACAGGGGGAGCTCCTACGAGCAGTACTTC. This translates into CAIKDRGSSYEQYF.